These 9 T cell receptor beta chains were all obtained from the same sample, sequenced in a study of blood T cell repertoires in COVID-19. TCRdb's copy holds only in-frame clones and misses some; the assay was immunoSEQ multiplex PCR. The sample holds over 200,000 clones, 80% to 90% seen once. The specimen sequenced was peripheral blood. These receptors came from a man older than 75 with acute or convalescent COVID-19.

This sequence joins TRBV18 and TRBJ2-2; tentative D call: TRBD1 (6 bases). This CDR3 has 14 residues. Trimming removed 3 bases from V and 7 bases from J, with 12 bases in between. Germline assignment: CDR1 KGHSH and CDR2 LQKENI. As DNA, the CDR3 is TGTGCCAGCTCACCTCAGGGGTTGAGCGGGGAGCTGTTTTTT. Its translation is CASSPQGLSGELFF.

This chain connects TRBV11-2 to TRBJ2-3; 7 nucleotides match TRBD2. Germline lookup yields CDR1 SGHAT and CDR2 FQNNGV. This CDR3 is 19 amino acids long. Unmatched junction bases numbered 21, after V lost 5 bases and J lost 4 bases. The CDR3 bases are TGTGCCAGCAGCCGCCCGTTGGGCCAGGGAGGCCTAGCGGCAGATACGCAGTATTTT. As protein: CASSRPLGQGGLAADTQYF.

The chain links TRBV3-1 (or the pseudogene TRBV3-2) to TRBJ2-3; D is possibly TRBD2 (5 bases). This CDR3 spans 16 amino acids. The V gene's germline CDR1 is LGHDT and CDR2 YNNKEL (reference sequence). The V and J ends lost 2 bases and 2 bases respectively, with 14 bases between them. The CDR3 DNA reads as TGTGCCAGCAGCCAATGGGGAGCGGATGACACAGATACGCAGTATTTT. It codes for CASSQWGADDTDTQYF.

The chain carries TRBV5-1 and TRBJ1-1; the D is unclear. Per the germline V gene, CDR1 is SGHRS and CDR2 is YFSETQ. This CDR3 spans 15 amino acids. Trimming cost V 4 bases and J 4 bases, with 17 bases left between them. The CDR3 DNA is TGCGCCAGCAGCGGCGGGCCCCCGGTAAGCACTGAAGCTTTCTTT. It yields the protein CASSGGPPVSTEAFF.

V is TRBV5-6 and J is TRBJ2-3; 9 positions match TRBD1. This CDR3 comprises 15 residues. Germline V lookup: CDR1 SGHDT, CDR2 YYEEEE. V was pared by 5 bases and J by 4 bases, with 8 bases of the junction left unmatched. The CDR3 nucleotides read TGTGCCAGCAGGCGCCGACAGGGGGGAGCAGATACGCAGTATTTT. This codes for CASRRRQGGADTQYF.

The V call is TRBV24-1, the J call TRBJ1-2; TRBD1 agrees at 7 bases. Germline V CDR1 and CDR2: KGHDR, SFDVKD. Germline trimming cut 9 bases from V and 8 bases from J; bases unmatched to any gene: 8. This CDR3 region has 12 residues. The CDR3 DNA reads as TGTGCCACCGAGGGGGCGCCGGGCGGCTACACCTTC. Translation gives CATEGAPGGYTF.

This chain uses TRBV2 with TRBJ2-3; perhaps TRBD2 as D (5 bases). V was pared by 8 bases and J by 2 bases, with 14 bases between. Per germline, CDR1 SNHLY and CDR2 FYNNEI. The CDR3 is 14 amino acids. CDR3 protein: CASSSRISTDTQYF. CDR3 nucleotide sequence: TGTGCCAGCTCTAGCAGGATTTCCACAGATACGCAGTATTTT.

The chain combines TRBV7-2 with TRBJ2-1; weak D call: TRBD1 (6 bases). The CDR3 consists of 16 residues. The germline V gene has CDR1 SGHTA and CDR2 FQGNSA. The germline V and J ends were trimmed by 0 bases and 9 bases, with 18 bases remaining between them. The chain's CDR3 is CASSLASRGQGVEQFF. DNA for the CDR3: TGTGCCAGCAGCTTAGCTTCCAGGGGACAAGGGGTTGAGCAGTTCTTC.

The chain uses TRBV30 and TRBJ2-5; 10 bases fit TRBD2. V trimming: 0 bases; J trimming: 10 bases; junction bases outside the gene matches: 8. From germline, CDR1 is GTSNPN and CDR2 SVGIG (reference sequence). This CDR3 has 14 residues. CDR3 coding DNA: TGTGCCTGGAGTGTATTGCTAGCGGGAGACAACCAGTACTTC. Its protein product is CAWSVLLAGDNQYF.